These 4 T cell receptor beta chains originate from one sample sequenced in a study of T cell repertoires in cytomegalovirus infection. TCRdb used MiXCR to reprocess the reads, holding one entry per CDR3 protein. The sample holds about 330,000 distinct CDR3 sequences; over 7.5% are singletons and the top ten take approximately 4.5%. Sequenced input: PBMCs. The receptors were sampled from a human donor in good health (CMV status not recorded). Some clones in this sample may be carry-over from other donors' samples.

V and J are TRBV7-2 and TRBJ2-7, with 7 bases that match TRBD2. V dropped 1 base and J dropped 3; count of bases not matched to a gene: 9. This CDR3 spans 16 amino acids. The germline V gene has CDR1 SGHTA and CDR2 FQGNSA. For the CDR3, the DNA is TGTGCCAGCAGCTTAGTGTCCCTAGCGGAAGACTACGAGCAGTACTTC. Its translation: CASSLVSLAEDYEQYF.

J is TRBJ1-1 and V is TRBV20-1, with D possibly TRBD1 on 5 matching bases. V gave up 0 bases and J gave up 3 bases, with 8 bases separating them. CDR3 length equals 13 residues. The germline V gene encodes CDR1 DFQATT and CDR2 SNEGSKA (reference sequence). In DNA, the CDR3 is TGCAGTGCTAGAGATAAAGGGGACACTGAAGCTTTCTTT. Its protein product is CSARDKGDTEAFF.

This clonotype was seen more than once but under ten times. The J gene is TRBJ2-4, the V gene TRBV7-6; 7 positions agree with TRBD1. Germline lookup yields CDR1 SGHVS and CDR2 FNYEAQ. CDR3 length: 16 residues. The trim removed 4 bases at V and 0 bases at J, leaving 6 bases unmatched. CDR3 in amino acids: CASSSYRGVAKNIQYF. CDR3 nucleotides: TGTGCCAGCAGCTCGTACAGGGGAGTAGCCAAAAACATTCAGTACTTC.

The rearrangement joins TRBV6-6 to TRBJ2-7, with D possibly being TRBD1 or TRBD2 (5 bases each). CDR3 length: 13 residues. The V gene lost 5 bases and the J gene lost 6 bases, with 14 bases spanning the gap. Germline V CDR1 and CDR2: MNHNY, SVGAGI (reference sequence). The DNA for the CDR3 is TGTGCCAGCAGTCTCGGGGACGTCCGCGAGCAGTACTTC. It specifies CASSLGDVREQYF.